This is a list of T cell receptor beta chains from one sample in a study of memory CD4+ T cells and cytomegalovirus serostatus. TCRdb keeps only in-frame clones here, not all; method: immunoSEQ multiplex PCR. The top ten hold approximately 0.96% of the sample, which has 46,000 or so clones, about 78% seen once. Sequences were obtained from memory CD4+ T cells from blood. The receptor source for this set is an adult in good health and CMV-seronegative. Both conserved end residues are part of each CDR3. Each record gives: D gene, CDR3 length, clone size, J gene, V gene, CDR3 DNA, CDR3 protein. The D gene is left open where the match is weak. The size entry is marked missing in some rows and otherwise reads once, few, many or a size class.

D: TRBD1
length: 13
size: NA
J: TRBJ2-2
V: TRBV2
DNA: TGTGCCAGCAGACAGGGGGATATCGGGGAGCTGTTTTTT
CDR3: CASRQGDIGELFF

D: TRBD2
length: 15
size: NA
J: TRBJ2-5
V: TRBV5-4
DNA: TGTGCCAGCAGTCGCCTAGCGGGGGTCCAAGAGACCCAGTACTTC
CDR3: CASSRLAGVQETQYF

D: NA
length: 14
size: NA
J: TRBJ1-1
V: TRBV4-2
DNA: TGTGCCAGCAGCCGGACTGGGAGCAACACTGAAGCTTTCTTT
CDR3: CASSRTGSNTEAFF

D: NA
length: 17
size: NA
J: TRBJ2-3
V: TRBV4-2
DNA: TGTGCCAGCAGCCGGGGGTCCAGGGGGGCCGGAGGAGATACGCAGTATTTT
CDR3: CASSRGSRGAGGDTQYF

D: NA
length: 12
size: NA
J: TRBJ1-6
V: TRBV30
DNA: TGTGCCTGGACCGAAGGGGGTTCACCCCTCCACTTT
CDR3: CAWTEGGSPLHF

D: TRBD2
length: 15
size: NA
J: TRBJ2-2
V: TRBV4-2
DNA: TGTGCCAGCAGCCAACGGGAGGGGGGTACCGGGGAGCTGTTTTTT
CDR3: CASSQREGGTGELFF

D: NA
length: 16
size: NA
J: TRBJ1-2
V: TRBV4-3
DNA: TGCGCCAGCAGCCTATTCCCCGACGATAAGGTCTATGGCTACACCTTC
CDR3: CASSLFPDDKVYGYTF

D: NA
length: 13
size: NA
J: TRBJ1-6
V: TRBV29-1
DNA: TGCAGCGTTTCTGAGGGTTTTAATTCACCCCTCCACTTT
CDR3: CSVSEGFNSPLHF

D: NA
length: 12
size: NA
J: TRBJ1-2
V: TRBV30
DNA: TGTGCCTGGAGCGCAGGGGCGATAGGCTACACCTTC
CDR3: CAWSAGAIGYTF

D: TRBD1
length: 17
size: NA
J: TRBJ1-2
V: TRBV30
DNA: TGTGCCTGGTTCGGACAGGGGATTAACTTACTTAACTATGGCTACACCTTC
CDR3: CAWFGQGINLLNYGYTF

D: NA
length: 11
size: few
J: TRBJ1-1
V: TRBV7-2
DNA: TGTGCCAGCAGCCCTCGGACTGAAGCTTTCTTT
CDR3: CASSPRTEAFF

D: NA
length: 15
size: NA
J: TRBJ1-5
V: TRBV2
DNA: TGTGCCAGCAGTGGAGGGGAATATAGCAATCAGCCCCAGCATTTT
CDR3: CASSGGEYSNQPQHF

D: NA
length: 16
size: NA
J: TRBJ2-4
V: TRBV7-9
DNA: TGTGCCAGCAGCTTAGCCAGCCACCAGGCCAAAAACATTCAGTACTTC
CDR3: CASSLASHQAKNIQYF

D: NA
length: 12
size: NA
J: TRBJ2-1
V: TRBV29-1
DNA: TGCAGCGCTACTACTGGGGGGAATGAGCAGTTCTTC
CDR3: CSATTGGNEQFF

D: NA
length: 13
size: NA
J: TRBJ2-3
V: TRBV5-1
DNA: TGCGCCAGCAGCGGGCAGGGGACAGATACGCAGTATTTT
CDR3: CASSGQGTDTQYF

D: TRBD1
length: 13
size: NA
J: TRBJ1-2
V: TRBV7-9
DNA: TGTGCCAGCAGCAACAGGGGCCTCCCGGGATACACCTTC
CDR3: CASSNRGLPGYTF

D: NA
length: 14
size: NA
J: TRBJ2-5
V: TRBV7-3
DNA: TGTGCCAGCAGCTATAGTGGGCCTAAAGAGACCCAGTACTTC
CDR3: CASSYSGPKETQYF

D: TRBD1
length: 13
size: once
J: TRBJ2-5
V: TRBV7-2
DNA: TGTGCCAGCAGAGGGGGCCTCCAAGAGACCCAGTACTTC
CDR3: CASRGGLQETQYF

D: NA
length: 11
size: once
J: TRBJ1-5
V: TRBV20-1
DNA: TGCAGTGCTAGAAAGGGACAGCCCCAGCATTTT
CDR3: CSARKGQPQHF

D: NA
length: 13
size: NA
J: TRBJ2-1
V: TRBV9
DNA: TGTGCCAGCAGCACGGTGGGAGACAATGAGCAGTTCTTC
CDR3: CASSTVGDNEQFF

D: NA
length: 14
size: NA
J: TRBJ1-1
V: TRBV14
DNA: TGTGCCAGCAGCCAAGAGGTTCAAGTCACTGAAGCTTTCTTT
CDR3: CASSQEVQVTEAFF

D: NA
length: 16
size: NA
J: TRBJ2-5
V: TRBV19
DNA: TGTGCCAGTAGTCCCAGCGGTCCAGGGGAAGGAGAGACCCAGTACTTC
CDR3: CASSPSGPGEGETQYF

D: NA
length: 15
size: NA
J: TRBJ2-3
V: TRBV27
DNA: TGTGCCAGCAGTTTTAACCCCCGAAAGACAGGATCGCAGTATTTT
CDR3: CASSFNPRKTGSQYF

D: TRBD2
length: 19
size: NA
J: TRBJ2-7
V: TRBV9
DNA: TGTGCCAGCAGCCCGGCCGAGGGTAGCGGGGGGGCCGTTCGTGGCGAGCAGTACTTC
CDR3: CASSPAEGSGGAVRGEQYF

D: NA
length: 15
size: NA
J: TRBJ1-4
V: TRBV9
DNA: TGTGCCAGCAGCGTTACCGCCTCAACTAATGAAAAACTGTTTTTT
CDR3: CASSVTASTNEKLFF

D: NA
length: 13
size: NA
J: TRBJ1-5
V: TRBV19
DNA: TGTGCCAGTAGCGGGGGTCGCGATCAGCCCCAGCATTTT
CDR3: CASSGGRDQPQHF

D: NA
length: 14
size: once
J: TRBJ1-5
V: TRBV5-6
DNA: TGTGCCAGCAGCTTAAGAGGGAGGAATCAGCCCCAGCATTTT
CDR3: CASSLRGRNQPQHF

D: TRBD1
length: 15
size: NA
J: TRBJ1-5
V: TRBV4-1
DNA: TGCGCCAGCAGCCAAGAAGGGACAGGAGCGTCGCCCCAGCATTTT
CDR3: CASSQEGTGASPQHF

D: NA
length: 15
size: NA
J: TRBJ2-4
V: TRBV27
DNA: TGTGCCAGCAGCCTATCTGGGGTGGCCAAAAACATTCAGTACTTC
CDR3: CASSLSGVAKNIQYF

D: NA
length: 13
size: NA
J: TRBJ2-3
V: TRBV21-1
DNA: TGTGCCAGCAGCCCGAAAGCCCTAGATACGCAGTATTTT
CDR3: CASSPKALDTQYF

D: NA
length: 11
size: NA
J: TRBJ1-4
V: TRBV7-9
DNA: TGTGCCAGCGCGTTACAGGGAGGACTGTTTTTT
CDR3: CASALQGGLFF

D: NA
length: 13
size: NA
J: TRBJ1-2
V: TRBV2
DNA: TGTGCCAGCAGCGCGGGACGGGATGGGGGCTACACCTTC
CDR3: CASSAGRDGGYTF

D: NA
length: 16
size: NA
J: TRBJ2-3
V: TRBV7-2
DNA: TGTGCCAGCAGCCCCCCAGGGGCGGTTTTCACAGATACGCAGTATTTT
CDR3: CASSPPGAVFTDTQYF

D: TRBD2
length: 13
size: NA
J: TRBJ2-1
V: TRBV19
DNA: TGTGCCAGTAGCGACAGCTCAGCGGGGGTACAGTTCTTC
CDR3: CASSDSSAGVQFF

D: NA
length: 15
size: NA
J: TRBJ1-4
V: TRBV27
DNA: TGTGCCAGCAGTTCCGCGGAGACAGCTAATGAAAAACTGTTTTTT
CDR3: CASSSAETANEKLFF

D: TRBD1
length: 16
size: NA
J: TRBJ1-4
V: TRBV29-1
DNA: TGCAGCGTTGTAGAGCGGGTGACAGGGTCAAATGAAAAACTGTTTTTT
CDR3: CSVVERVTGSNEKLFF

D: TRBD2
length: 15
size: NA
J: TRBJ2-1
V: TRBV5-1
DNA: TGCGCCAGCAGCTTGTCACTAGCGGGGAGGGGCGAGCAGTTCTTC
CDR3: CASSLSLAGRGEQFF

D: NA
length: 10
size: NA
J: TRBJ1-6
V: TRBV20-1
DNA: TGCAGTGCTAGGGTTTCACCCCTCCACTTT
CDR3: CSARVSPLHF

D: NA
length: 14
size: once
J: TRBJ1-1
V: TRBV5-1
DNA: TGCGCCAGCAGCCTGGGACGGAGGAACACTGAAGCTTTCTTT
CDR3: CASSLGRRNTEAFF

D: NA
length: 15
size: NA
J: TRBJ1-5
V: TRBV4-1
DNA: TGCGCCAGCAGCCAGAGACACAATAGCAATCAGCCCCAGCATTTT
CDR3: CASSQRHNSNQPQHF

D: NA
length: 12
size: NA
J: TRBJ1-1
V: TRBV14
DNA: TGTGCCAGCAGCCAAGGCGGGAGTGAAGCTTTCTTT
CDR3: CASSQGGSEAFF